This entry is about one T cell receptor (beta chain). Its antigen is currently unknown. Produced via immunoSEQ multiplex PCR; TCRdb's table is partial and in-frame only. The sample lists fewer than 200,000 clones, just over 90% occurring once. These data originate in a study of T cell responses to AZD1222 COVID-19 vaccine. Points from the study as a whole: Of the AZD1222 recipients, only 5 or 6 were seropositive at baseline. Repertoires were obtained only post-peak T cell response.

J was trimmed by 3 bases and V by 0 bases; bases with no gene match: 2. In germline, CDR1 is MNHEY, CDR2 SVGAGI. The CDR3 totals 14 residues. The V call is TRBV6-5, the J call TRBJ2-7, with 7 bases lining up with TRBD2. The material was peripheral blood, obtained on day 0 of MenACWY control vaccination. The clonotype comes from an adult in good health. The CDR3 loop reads CASSYSRGSYEQYF. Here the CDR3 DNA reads TGTGCCAGCAGTTACTCGCGCGGGAGCTACGAGCAGTACTTC.